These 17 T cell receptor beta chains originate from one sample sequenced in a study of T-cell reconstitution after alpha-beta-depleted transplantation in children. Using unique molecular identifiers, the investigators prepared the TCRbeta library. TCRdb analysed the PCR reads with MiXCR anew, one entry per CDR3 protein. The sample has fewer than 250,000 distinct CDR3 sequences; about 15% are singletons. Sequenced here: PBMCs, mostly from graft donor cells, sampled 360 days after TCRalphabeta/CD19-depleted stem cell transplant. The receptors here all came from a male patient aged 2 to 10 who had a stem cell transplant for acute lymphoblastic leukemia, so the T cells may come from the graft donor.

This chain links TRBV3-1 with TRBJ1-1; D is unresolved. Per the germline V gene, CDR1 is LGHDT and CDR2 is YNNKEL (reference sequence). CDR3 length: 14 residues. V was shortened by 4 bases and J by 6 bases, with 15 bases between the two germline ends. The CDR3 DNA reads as TGTGCCAGCAGCCCGATACACGGCTCGGCTGAAGCTTTCTTT. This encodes CASSPIHGSAEAFF.

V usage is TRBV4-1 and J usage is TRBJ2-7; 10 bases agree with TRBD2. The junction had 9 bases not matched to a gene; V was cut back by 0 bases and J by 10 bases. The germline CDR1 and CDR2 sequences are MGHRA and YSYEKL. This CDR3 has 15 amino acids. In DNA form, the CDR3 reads TGCGCCAGCAGCCAAGATAAGACTAGCGGGTCACCACAGTACTTC. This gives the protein CASSQDKTSGSPQYF.

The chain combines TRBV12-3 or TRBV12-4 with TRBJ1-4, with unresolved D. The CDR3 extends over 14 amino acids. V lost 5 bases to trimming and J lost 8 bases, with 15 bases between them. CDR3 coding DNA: TGTGCCAGCAGTCGCCCGGGTCTCTGGGAAAAACTGTTTTTT. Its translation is CASSRPGLWEKLFF.

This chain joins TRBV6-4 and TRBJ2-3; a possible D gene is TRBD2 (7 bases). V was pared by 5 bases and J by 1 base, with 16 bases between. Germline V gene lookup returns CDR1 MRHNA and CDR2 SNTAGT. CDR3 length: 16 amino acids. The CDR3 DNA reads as TGTGCCAGCAGTTTACAGGGAAGCGGGGGCACAGATACGCAGTATTTT. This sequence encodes CASSLQGSGGTDTQYF.

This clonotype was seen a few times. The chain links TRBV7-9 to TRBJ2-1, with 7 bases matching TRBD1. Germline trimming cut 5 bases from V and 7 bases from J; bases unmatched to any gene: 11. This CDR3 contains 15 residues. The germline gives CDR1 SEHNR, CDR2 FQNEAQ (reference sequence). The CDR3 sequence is CASSHPGQFFNEQFF. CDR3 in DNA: TGTGCCAGCAGCCACCCGGGACAGTTTTTTAATGAGCAGTTCTTC. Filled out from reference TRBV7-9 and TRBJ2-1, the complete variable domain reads DTGVSQNPRHKITKRGQNVTFRCDPISEHNRLYWYRQTLGQGPEFLTYFQNEAQLEKSRLLSDRFSAERPKGSFSTLEIQRTEQGDSAMYLCASSHPGQFFNEQFFGPGTRLTVL.

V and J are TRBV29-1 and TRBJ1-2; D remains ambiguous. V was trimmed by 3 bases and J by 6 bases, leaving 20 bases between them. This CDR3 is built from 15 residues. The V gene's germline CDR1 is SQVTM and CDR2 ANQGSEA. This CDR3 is CSVEWTRPSIHGYTF. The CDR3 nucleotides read TGCAGCGTTGAGTGGACTCGACCCTCCATTCATGGCTACACCTTC. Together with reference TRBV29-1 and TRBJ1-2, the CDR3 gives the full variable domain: SAVISQKPSRDICQRGTSLTIQCQVDSQVTMMFWYRQQPGQSLTLIATANQGSEATYESGFVIDKFPISRPNLTFSTLTVSNMSPEDSSIYLCSVEWTRPSIHGYTFGSGTRLTVV.

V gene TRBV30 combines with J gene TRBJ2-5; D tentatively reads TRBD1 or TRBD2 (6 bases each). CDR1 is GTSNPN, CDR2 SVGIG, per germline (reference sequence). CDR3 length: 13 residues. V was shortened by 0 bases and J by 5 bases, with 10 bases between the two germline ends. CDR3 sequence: CAWSVRGGETQYF. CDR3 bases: TGTGCCTGGAGTGTACGAGGGGGGGAGACCCAGTACTTC.

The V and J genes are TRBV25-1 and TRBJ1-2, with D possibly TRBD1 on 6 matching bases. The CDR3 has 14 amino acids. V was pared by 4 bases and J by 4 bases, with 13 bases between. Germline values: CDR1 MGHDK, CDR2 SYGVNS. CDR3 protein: CASSARTDLYGYTF. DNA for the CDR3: TGTGCCAGCAGTGCCCGGACAGACCTCTATGGCTACACCTTC.

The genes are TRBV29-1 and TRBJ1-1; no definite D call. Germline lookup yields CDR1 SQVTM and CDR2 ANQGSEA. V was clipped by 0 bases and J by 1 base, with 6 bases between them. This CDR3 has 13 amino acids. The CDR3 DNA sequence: TGCAGCGTTGAAGAGTTGGGGAACACTGAAGCTTTCTTT. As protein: CSVEELGNTEAFF.

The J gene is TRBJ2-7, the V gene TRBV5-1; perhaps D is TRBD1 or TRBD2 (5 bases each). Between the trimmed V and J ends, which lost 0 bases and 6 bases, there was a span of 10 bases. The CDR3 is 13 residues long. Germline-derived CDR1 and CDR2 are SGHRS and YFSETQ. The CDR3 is CASSLEQRGEQYF. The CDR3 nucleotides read TGCGCCAGCAGCTTGGAACAGAGGGGCGAGCAGTACTTC. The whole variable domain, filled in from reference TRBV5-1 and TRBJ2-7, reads KAGVTQTPRYLIKTRGQQVTLSCSPISGHRSVSWYQQTPGQGLQFLFEYFSETQRNKGNFPGRFSGRQFSNSRSEMNVSTLELGDSALYLCASSLEQRGEQYFGPGTRLTVT.

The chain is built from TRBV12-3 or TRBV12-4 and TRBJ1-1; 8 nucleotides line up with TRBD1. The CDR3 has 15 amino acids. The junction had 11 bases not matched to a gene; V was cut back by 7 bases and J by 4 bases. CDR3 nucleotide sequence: TGTGCCAGCAAGAAGACAGGGGTTATCCTCACTGAAGCTTTCTTT. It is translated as CASKKTGVILTEAFF.

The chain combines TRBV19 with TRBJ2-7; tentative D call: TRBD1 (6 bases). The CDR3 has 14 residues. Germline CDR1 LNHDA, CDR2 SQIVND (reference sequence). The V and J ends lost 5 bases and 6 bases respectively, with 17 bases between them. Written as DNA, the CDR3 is TGTGCCAGTAGTCCGACAACAGGGTCTAGCGAGCAGTACTTC. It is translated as CASSPTTGSSEQYF.

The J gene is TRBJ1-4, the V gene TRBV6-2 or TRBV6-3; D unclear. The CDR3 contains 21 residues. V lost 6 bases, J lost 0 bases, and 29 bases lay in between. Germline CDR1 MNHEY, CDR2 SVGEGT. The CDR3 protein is CASRIFRPRRSVQATNEKLFF. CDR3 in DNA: TGTGCCAGCAGAATTTTTAGGCCTCGACGGTCTGTTCAAGCAACTAATGAAAAACTGTTTTTT.

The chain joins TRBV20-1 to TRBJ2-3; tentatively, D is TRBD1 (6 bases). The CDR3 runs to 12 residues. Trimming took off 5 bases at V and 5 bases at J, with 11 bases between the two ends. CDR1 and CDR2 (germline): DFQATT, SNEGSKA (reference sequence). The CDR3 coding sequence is TGCAGTGCTTTGACAGGTTTAGATACGCAGTATTTT. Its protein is CSALTGLDTQYF.

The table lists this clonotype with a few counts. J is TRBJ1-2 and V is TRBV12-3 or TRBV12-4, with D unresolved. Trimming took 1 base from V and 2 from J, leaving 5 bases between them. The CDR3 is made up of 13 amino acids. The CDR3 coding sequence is TGTGCCAGCAGTTTAGTCCCCAACTATGGCTACACCTTC. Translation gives CASSLVPNYGYTF.

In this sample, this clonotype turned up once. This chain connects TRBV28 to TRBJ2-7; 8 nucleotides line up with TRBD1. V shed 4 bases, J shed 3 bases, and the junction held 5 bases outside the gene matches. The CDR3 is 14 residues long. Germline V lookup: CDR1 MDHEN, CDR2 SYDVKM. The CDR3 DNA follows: TGTGCCAGCAGTTCGAGACAGGGGTTCTACGAGCAGTACTTC. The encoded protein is CASSSRQGFYEQYF.

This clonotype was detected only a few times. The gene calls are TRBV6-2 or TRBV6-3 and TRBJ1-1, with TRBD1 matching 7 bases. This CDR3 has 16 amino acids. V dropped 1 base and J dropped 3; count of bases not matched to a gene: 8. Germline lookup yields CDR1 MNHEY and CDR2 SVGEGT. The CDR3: CASSYWTGRLHTEAFF. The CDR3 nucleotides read TGTGCCAGCAGTTACTGGACAGGACGACTGCACACTGAAGCTTTCTTT.